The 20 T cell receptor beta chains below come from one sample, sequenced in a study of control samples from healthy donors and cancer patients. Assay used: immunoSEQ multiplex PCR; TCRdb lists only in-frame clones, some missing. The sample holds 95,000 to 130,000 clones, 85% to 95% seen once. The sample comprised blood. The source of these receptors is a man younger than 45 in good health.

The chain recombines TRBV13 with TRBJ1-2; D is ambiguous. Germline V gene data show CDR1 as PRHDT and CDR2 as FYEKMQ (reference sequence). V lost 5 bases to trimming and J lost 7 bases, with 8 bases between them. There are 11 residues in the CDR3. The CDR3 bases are TGTGCCAGCAGCGACATTGCTGGCTACACCTTC. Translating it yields CASSDIAGYTF. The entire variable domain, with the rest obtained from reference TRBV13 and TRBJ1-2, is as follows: AAGVIQSPRHLIKEKRETATLKCYPIPRHDTVYWYQQGPGQDPQFLISFYEKMQSDKGSIPDRFSAQQFSDYHSELNMSSLELGDSALYFCASSDIAGYTFGSGTRLTVV.

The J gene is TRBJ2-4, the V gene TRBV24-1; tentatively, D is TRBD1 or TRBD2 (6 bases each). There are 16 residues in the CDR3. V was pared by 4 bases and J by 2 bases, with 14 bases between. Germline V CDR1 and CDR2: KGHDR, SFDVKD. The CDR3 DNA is TGTGCCACCAGTGACCCCGAGGGGGGTTCCAAAAACATTCAGTACTTC. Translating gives CATSDPEGGSKNIQYF.

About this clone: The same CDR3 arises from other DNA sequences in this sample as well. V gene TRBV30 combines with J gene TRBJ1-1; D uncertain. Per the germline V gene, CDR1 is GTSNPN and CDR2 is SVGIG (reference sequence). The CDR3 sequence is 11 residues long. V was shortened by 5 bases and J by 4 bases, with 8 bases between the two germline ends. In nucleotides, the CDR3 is TGTGCCTGGTCTTCGGGCACTGAAGCTTTCTTT. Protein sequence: CAWSSGTEAFF. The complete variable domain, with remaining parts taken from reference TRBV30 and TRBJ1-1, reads SQTIHQWPATLVQPVGSPLSLECTVEGTSNPNLYWYRQAAGRGLQLLFYSVGIGQISSEVPQNLSASRPQDRQFILSSKKLLLSDSGFYLCAWSSGTEAFFGQGTRLTVV.

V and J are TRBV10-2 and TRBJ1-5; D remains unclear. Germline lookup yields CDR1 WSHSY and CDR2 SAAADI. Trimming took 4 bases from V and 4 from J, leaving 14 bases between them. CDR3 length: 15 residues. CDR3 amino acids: CASSVGPPWNQPQHF. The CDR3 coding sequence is TGCGCCAGCAGTGTTGGCCCACCTTGGAATCAGCCCCAGCATTTT.

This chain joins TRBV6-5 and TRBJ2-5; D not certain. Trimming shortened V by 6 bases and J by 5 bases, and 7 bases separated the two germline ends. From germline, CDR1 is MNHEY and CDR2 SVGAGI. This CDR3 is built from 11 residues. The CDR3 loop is CASRTLETQYF. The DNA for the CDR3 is TGTGCCAGCAGAACCTTGGAGACCCAGTACTTC.

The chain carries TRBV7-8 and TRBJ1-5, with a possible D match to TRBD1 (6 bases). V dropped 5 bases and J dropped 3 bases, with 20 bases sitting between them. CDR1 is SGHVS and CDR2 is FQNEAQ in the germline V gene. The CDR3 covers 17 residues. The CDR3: CASSPFRGGGNNQPQHF. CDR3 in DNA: TGTGCCAGCAGCCCATTCAGGGGAGGAGGAAACAATCAGCCCCAGCATTTT.

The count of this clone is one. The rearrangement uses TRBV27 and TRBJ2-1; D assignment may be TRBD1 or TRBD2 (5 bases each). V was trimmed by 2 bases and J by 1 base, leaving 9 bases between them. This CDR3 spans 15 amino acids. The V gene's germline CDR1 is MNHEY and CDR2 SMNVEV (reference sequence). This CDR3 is CASSLRGESYNEQFF. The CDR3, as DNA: TGTGCCAGCAGTTTAAGAGGGGAGTCCTACAATGAGCAGTTCTTC.

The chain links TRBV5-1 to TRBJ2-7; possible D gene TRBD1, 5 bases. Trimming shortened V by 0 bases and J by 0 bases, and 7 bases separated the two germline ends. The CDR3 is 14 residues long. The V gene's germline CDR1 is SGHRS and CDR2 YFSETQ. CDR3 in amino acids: CASSLGDSSYEQYV. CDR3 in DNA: TGCGCCAGCAGCTTGGGTGACAGCTCCTACGAGCAGTACGTC.

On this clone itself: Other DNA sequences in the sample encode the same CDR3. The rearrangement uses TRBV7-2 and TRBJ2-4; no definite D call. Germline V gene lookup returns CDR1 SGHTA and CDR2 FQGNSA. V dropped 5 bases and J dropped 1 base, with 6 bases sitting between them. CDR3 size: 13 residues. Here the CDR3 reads CASSHPAKNIQYF. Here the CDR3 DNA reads TGTGCCAGCAGCCACCCCGCCAAAAACATTCAGTACTTC.

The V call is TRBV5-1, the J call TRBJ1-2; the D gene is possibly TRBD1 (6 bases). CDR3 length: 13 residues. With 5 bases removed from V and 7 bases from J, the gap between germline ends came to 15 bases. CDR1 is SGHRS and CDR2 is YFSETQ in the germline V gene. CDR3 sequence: CASRPTGPGGYTF. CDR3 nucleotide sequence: TGCGCCAGCAGGCCGACAGGCCCGGGTGGCTACACCTTC.

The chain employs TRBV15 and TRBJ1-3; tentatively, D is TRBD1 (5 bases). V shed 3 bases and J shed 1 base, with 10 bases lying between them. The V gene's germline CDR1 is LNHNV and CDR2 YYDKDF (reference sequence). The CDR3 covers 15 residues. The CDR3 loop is CATSRGESSGNTIYF. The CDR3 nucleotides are TGTGCCACCAGCAGGGGGGAGTCGTCTGGAAACACCATATATTTT. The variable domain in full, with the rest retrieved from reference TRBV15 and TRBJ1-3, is DAMVIQNPRYQVTQFGKPVTLSCSQTLNHNVMYWYQQKSSQAPKLLFHYYDKDFNNEADTPDNFQSRRPNTSFCFLDIRSPGLGDTAMYLCATSRGESSGNTIYFGEGSWLTVV.

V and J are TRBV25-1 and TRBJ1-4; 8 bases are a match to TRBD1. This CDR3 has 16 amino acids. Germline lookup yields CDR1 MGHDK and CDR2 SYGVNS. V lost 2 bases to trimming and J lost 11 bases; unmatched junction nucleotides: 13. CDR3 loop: CASSEPDREALGKLFF. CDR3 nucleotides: TGTGCCAGCAGTGAACCGGACAGGGAGGCATTGGGTAAACTGTTTTTT.

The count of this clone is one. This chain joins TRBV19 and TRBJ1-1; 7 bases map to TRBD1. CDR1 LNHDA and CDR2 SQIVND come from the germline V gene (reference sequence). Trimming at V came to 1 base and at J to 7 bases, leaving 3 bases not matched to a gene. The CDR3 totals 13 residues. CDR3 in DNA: TGTGCCAGTAGTATAGGACAGGGCGTTGAAGCTTTCTTT. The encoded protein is CASSIGQGVEAFF.

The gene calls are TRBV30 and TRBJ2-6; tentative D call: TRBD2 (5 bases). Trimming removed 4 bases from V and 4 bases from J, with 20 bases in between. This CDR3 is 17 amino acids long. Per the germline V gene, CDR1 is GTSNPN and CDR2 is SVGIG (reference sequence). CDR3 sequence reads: CAWTFILGAPGANVLTF. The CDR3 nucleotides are TGTGCCTGGACATTTATACTGGGAGCTCCAGGGGCCAACGTCCTGACTTTC.

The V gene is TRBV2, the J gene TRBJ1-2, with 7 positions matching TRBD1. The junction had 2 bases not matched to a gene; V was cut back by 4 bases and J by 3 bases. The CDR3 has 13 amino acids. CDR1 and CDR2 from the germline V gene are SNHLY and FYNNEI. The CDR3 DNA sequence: TGTGCCAGCAGTGCCGGGACAGACTATGGCTACACCTTC. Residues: CASSAGTDYGYTF.

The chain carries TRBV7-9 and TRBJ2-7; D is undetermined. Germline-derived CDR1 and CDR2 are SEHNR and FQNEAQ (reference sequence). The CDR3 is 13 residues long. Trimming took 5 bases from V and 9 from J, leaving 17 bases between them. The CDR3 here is CASSPGSFGGQYF. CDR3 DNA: TGTGCCAGCAGCCCCGGGTCCTTTGGCGGGCAGTACTTC.

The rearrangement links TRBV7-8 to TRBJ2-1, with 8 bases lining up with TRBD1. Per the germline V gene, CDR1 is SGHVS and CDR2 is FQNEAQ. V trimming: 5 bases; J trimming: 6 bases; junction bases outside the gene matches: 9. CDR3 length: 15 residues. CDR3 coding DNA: TGTGCCAGCAGCCCATCAGGGGGCGCGGTCAATGAGCAGTTCTTC. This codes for CASSPSGGAVNEQFF. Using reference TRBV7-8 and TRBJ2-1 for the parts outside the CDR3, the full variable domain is GAGVSQSPRYKVAKRGQDVALRCDPISGHVSLFWYQQALGQGPEFLTYFQNEAQLDKSGLPSDRFFAERPEGSVSTLKIQRTQQEDSAVYLCASSPSGGAVNEQFFGPGTRLTVL.

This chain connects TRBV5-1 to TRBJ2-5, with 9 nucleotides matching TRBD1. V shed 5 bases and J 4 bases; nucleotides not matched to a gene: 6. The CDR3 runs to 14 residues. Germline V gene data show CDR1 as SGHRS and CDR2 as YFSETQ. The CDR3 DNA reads TGCGCCAGCAGGAGGACAGGGGCGGGAGAGACCCAGTACTTC. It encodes CASRRTGAGETQYF.

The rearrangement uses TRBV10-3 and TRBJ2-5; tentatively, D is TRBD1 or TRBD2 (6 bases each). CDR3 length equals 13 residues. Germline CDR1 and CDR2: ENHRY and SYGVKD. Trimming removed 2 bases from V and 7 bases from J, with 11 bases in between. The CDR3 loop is CAISEERGVTQYF. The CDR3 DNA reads TGTGCCATCAGTGAGGAGAGGGGGGTGACCCAGTACTTC.

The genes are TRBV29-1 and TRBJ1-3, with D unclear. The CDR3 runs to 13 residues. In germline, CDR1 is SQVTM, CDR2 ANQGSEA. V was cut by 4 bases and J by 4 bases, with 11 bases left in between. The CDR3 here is CSVALAGGNTIYF. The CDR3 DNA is TGCAGCGTTGCCTTGGCCGGGGGAAACACCATATATTTT. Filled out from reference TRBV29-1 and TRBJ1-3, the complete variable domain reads SAVISQKPSRDICQRGTSLTIQCQVDSQVTMMFWYRQQPGQSLTLIATANQGSEATYESGFVIDKFPISRPNLTFSTLTVSNMSPEDSSIYLCSVALAGGNTIYFGEGSWLTVV.